These T cell receptor beta chains were read from a single sample in a study of PD-1 blockade in classical Hodgkin lymphoma. Generated by immunoSEQ multiplex PCR, the TCRdb table keeps only in-frame clones and is missing some. The sample has 90,000 to 100,000 clones, around 78% seen once; the top ten hold 9.4%. The sequencing here drew on peripheral blood mononuclear cells (PBMCs), taken before the fourth cycle of nivolumab. All receptors derive from a human donor with classical Hodgkin lymphoma. Both conserved end residues are part of each CDR3. D genes are given only for firm matches. Rows may omit the clone size; those that give it use once, few, many or a size class.

V	J	D	size	DNA	CDR3
TRBV5-1	TRBJ2-5	NA	once	TGCGCCAGCAGCCCCGTGGGTGAGCCCCAAGAGACCCAGTACTTC	CASSPVGEPQETQYF
TRBV6-5	TRBJ2-1	NA	NA	TGTGCCAGCAGTGGGCTCGGGTACAATGAGCAGTTCTTC	CASSGLGYNEQFF
TRBV27	TRBJ1-1	NA	NA	TGTGCCAGCAGTTCTCTACAATCGAACACTGAAGCTTTCTTT	CASSSLQSNTEAFF
TRBV5-6	TRBJ2-3	NA	NA	TGTGCCAGCAGCAACCGGGACCTCACAGATACGCAGTATTTT	CASSNRDLTDTQYF
TRBV5-1	TRBJ2-5	NA	NA	TGCGCCAGCAGCTTCGGCCCGGGTTGGCAAGAGACCCAGTACTTC	CASSFGPGWQETQYF
TRBV19	TRBJ1-4	TRBD1	once	TGTGCCAGTAGTATAGAAGCTAGCTACAGGGGGCCTAATGAAAAACTGTTTTTT	CASSIEASYRGPNEKLFF
TRBV5-1	TRBJ1-2	NA	NA	TGCGCCAGCAGCTTGAAGGACAGTCGAGCTAACTATGGCTACACCTTC	CASSLKDSRANYGYTF
TRBV10-1	TRBJ2-7	NA	NA	TGCGCCAGCAGTGTTCGGGGCACTAGCTACGAGCAGTACTTC	CASSVRGTSYEQYF
TRBV29-1	TRBJ2-3	TRBD1	NA	TGCAGCGCCGACAGGGGCCCCAAGACCACAGATACGCAGTATTTT	CSADRGPKTTDTQYF
TRBV5-4	TRBJ1-1	NA	once	TGTGCCAGCAGCCAGGGGTACGACACTGAAGCTTTCTTT	CASSQGYDTEAFF
TRBV7-3	TRBJ2-5	NA	NA	TGTGCCAGCAGCTTCGGAGGGATTGGAAGCGAGACCCAGTACTTC	CASSFGGIGSETQYF
TRBV6-6	TRBJ2-7	NA	NA	TGTGCCAGCAGTATATGGACAAGCCGCTCCTACGAGCAGTACTTC	CASSIWTSRSYEQYF
TRBV5-5	TRBJ2-7	NA	NA	TGTGCCAGCAGCTTGCTAGGAATCTCCTACGAGCAGTACTTC	CASSLLGISYEQYF
TRBV7-2	TRBJ1-1	NA	once	TGTGCCAGCAGCTTAGGACAGTCGAACACTGAAGCTTTCTTT	CASSLGQSNTEAFF
TRBV15	TRBJ1-1	NA	NA	TGTGCCACCAGCAGAGTTGGGGGCTCGTTGGACACTGAAGCTTTCTTT	CATSRVGGSLDTEAFF
TRBV18	TRBJ1-4	NA	NA	TGTGCCAGCTCACCCAGGCAGACTAATGAAAAACTGTTTTTT	CASSPRQTNEKLFF
TRBV4-2	TRBJ2-3	TRBD2	once	TGTGCCAGCAGGAGAGCGGGAGAGGGGAGTACGCAGTATTTT	CASRRAGEGSTQYF
TRBV9	TRBJ2-2	TRBD1	NA	TGTGCCAGCAGCACAGGGGACACCGGGGAGCTGTTTTTT	CASSTGDTGELFF
TRBV7-9	TRBJ2-1	TRBD1	few	TGTGCCAGCAGCTTTGACAGGGTTCGGTACAATGAGCAGTTCTTC	CASSFDRVRYNEQFF
TRBV7-6	TRBJ2-1	TRBD2	NA	TGTGCCAGCAGCCTCGTTCGGGGGGGCTACAATGAGCAGTTCTTC	CASSLVRGGYNEQFF
TRBV6-6	TRBJ1-5	NA	NA	TGTGCCAGCAGAACGAGCAGGGGCAGCAATCAGCCCCAGCATTTT	CASRTSRGSNQPQHF
TRBV6-5	TRBJ1-5	TRBD1	NA	TGTGCCAGCAGCCGGGACAGGGCTCAGCCCCAGCATTTT	CASSRDRAQPQHF
TRBV11-2	TRBJ2-2	TRBD1	few	TGTGCCAGCAGCCCCCGGACAGGGTTCGGGGAGCTGTTTTTT	CASSPRTGFGELFF
TRBV6-5	TRBJ2-1	NA	NA	TGTGCCAGCAGTTACTTGGGCGGGACAGATGAGCAGTTCTTC	CASSYLGGTDEQFF
TRBV11-1	TRBJ2-7	NA	NA	TGTGCCAGCAGCCTTAAAAACAGGGTTTACTACGAGCAGTACTTC	CASSLKNRVYYEQYF
TRBV10-3	TRBJ2-5	NA	NA	TGTGCCATCAGTTATCGGACCGGTGCAGAAGAGACCCAGTACTTC	CAISYRTGAEETQYF
TRBV19	TRBJ1-5	TRBD1	NA	TGTGCCAGTGCCTTGGGGACAGGGGGCTGGGACAATCAGCCCCAGCATTTT	CASALGTGGWDNQPQHF
TRBV15	TRBJ2-7	TRBD1	NA	TGTGCCACCAGCAGAGTCGCGACAGGGGTCCACGAGCAGTACTTC	CATSRVATGVHEQYF
TRBV6-5	TRBJ1-2	NA	NA	TGTGCCAGTCGGAGGACAGACGGCCATGGCTACACCTTC	CASRRTDGHGYTF
TRBV28	TRBJ2-1	NA	NA	TGTGCCAGCAGTTTAAGTTGGGGGCGAGACATATTTTATGAGCAGTTCTTC	CASSLSWGRDIFYEQFF
TRBV12-5	TRBJ2-3	NA	few	TGTGCTAGTGGTCGGCGGGATACGCAGTATTTT	CASGRRDTQYF
TRBV9	TRBJ2-3	TRBD1	NA	TGTGCCAGCAGCGCTCCGGGACAGGGCACAGATACGCAGTATTTT	CASSAPGQGTDTQYF
TRBV5-1	TRBJ2-5	TRBD1	NA	TGCGCCAGCACCCCCCGGGGACAGGGCAGCGAGACCCAGTACTTC	CASTPRGQGSETQYF
TRBV19	TRBJ2-7	NA	NA	TGTGCCAGTAGTTTATCGGCAGATATATCCTACGAGCAGTACTTC	CASSLSADISYEQYF
TRBV30	TRBJ2-1	NA	NA	TGTGCCGCGACTCCGAGCTCCTACAATGAGCAGTTCTTC	CAATPSSYNEQFF
TRBV7-2	TRBJ2-7	NA	few	TGTGCCAGCAGCTCCAGGGGTGACGAGCAGTACTTC	CASSSRGDEQYF
TRBV29-1	TRBJ2-7	NA	once	TGCAGCGTTGTCTTAGTAAGTTTCGGCGAGCAGTACTTC	CSVVLVSFGEQYF
TRBV25-1	TRBJ2-7	NA	NA	TGTGCCAGCAGTGAGGGCTACTCCTACGAGCAGTACTTC	CASSEGYSYEQYF
TRBV9	TRBJ1-5	NA	once	TGTGCCAGCAGCCCGGGGGGGCGAGGTCAGCCCCAGCATTTT	CASSPGGRGQPQHF
TRBV27	TRBJ2-1	TRBD2	NA	TGTGCCAGCAGGGCTAGCGGGGGGGATGAGCAGTTCTTC	CASRASGGDEQFF
TRBV25-1	TRBJ2-7	NA	NA	TGTGCCAGCAGTGAATATAGCATAGGGGGCTACGAGCAGTACTTC	CASSEYSIGGYEQYF
TRBV6-5	TRBJ1-4	NA	NA	TGTGCCAGCAGTTACGGAGCGCGGGAAAAACTGTTTTTT	CASSYGAREKLFF
TRBV15	TRBJ2-5	NA	NA	TGTGCCACCAGCAGAGATCGGCTGGGGGAGACCCAGTACTTC	CATSRDRLGETQYF
TRBV27	TRBJ2-6	TRBD1	NA	TGTGCCAGCAGTCCTCGGACAGGGGGCGGCTCTGGGGCCAACGTCCTGACTTTC	CASSPRTGGGSGANVLTF
TRBV19	TRBJ2-2	TRBD1	many	TGTGCCAGTAGTATAGCCGTCGGACAGGGGGCCAACGGGGAGCTGTTTTTT	CASSIAVGQGANGELFF
TRBV25-1	TRBJ1-3	NA	NA	TGTGCCAGCAGTGCACAGAGCTCTGGAAACACCATATATTTT	CASSAQSSGNTIYF
TRBV7-6	TRBJ2-1	NA	NA	TGTGCCAGCAGGGAAAGGGGGGGACACCCGAGCTCCTACAATGAGCAGTTCTTC	CASRERGGHPSSYNEQFF
TRBV5-1	TRBJ2-2	NA	NA	TGCGCCAGCAGCTTGGTAACCAGGGCTAGCACCGGGGAGCTGTTTTTT	CASSLVTRASTGELFF
TRBV5-1	TRBJ1-1	TRBD1	NA	TGCGCCAGCAGCTTGGTACCAGGGGGCGGTGAAGCTTTCTTT	CASSLVPGGGEAFF
TRBV7-3	TRBJ2-2	NA	NA	TGTGCCAGCAGCTTCTCCCCCCCTGACGGGAACACCGGGGAGCTGTTTTTT	CASSFSPPDGNTGELFF
TRBV11-3	TRBJ2-7	NA	once	TGTGCCAGCAGCTTAGCTACAGGATACGAGCAGTACTTC	CASSLATGYEQYF
TRBV4-2	TRBJ1-3	TRBD1	NA	TGTGCCAGCAGCCACACTAGGACAGGCTCTGGAAACACCATATATTTT	CASSHTRTGSGNTIYF
TRBV7-3	TRBJ2-3	TRBD2	NA	TGTGCCAGCAGCCAGACTAGCGGACCCTCAGATACGCAGTATTTT	CASSQTSGPSDTQYF